Below are 25 T cell receptor beta chains sequenced from a single sample in a study of cytomegalovirus exposure and HLA in healthy donors. PCR employed 60 Vbeta and 13 Jbeta primers. Sequenced by immunoSEQ multiplex PCR; TCRdb stores in-frame clones only, minus some. The sample lists fewer than 250,000 clones; more than 85% were seen once. Sequences were obtained from PBMCs. Receptors were obtained from a woman younger than 30 in good health and CMV-seronegative.

This chain uses TRBV11-2 with TRBJ2-7; no clear D gene. V lost 3 bases to trimming and J lost 3 bases, with 9 bases between them. The CDR3 is 13 residues long. Germline V gene data show CDR1 as SGHAT and CDR2 as FQNNGV. The CDR3 reads CASSLAALYEQYF. For the CDR3, the DNA is TGTGCCAGCAGCTTGGCGGCCCTCTACGAGCAGTACTTC.

This clone appeared once. V gene TRBV5-1 combines with J gene TRBJ2-2; tentatively, D is TRBD2 (6 bases). This CDR3 comprises 15 residues. Trimming removed 1 base at V and 1 base at J, with 8 bases between. Per germline, CDR1 SGHRS and CDR2 YFSETQ. The CDR3 here is CASSLRDLNTGELFF. The CDR3 nucleotides read TGCGCCAGCAGCTTGCGGGACTTGAACACCGGGGAGCTGTTTTTT.

A remark on this clone: The sample has other DNA sequences that encode this CDR3 too. The chain couples TRBV28 to TRBJ1-5; D ambiguous. CDR3 length: 13 residues. The germline gives CDR1 MDHEN, CDR2 SYDVKM. The germline V and J ends were trimmed by 6 bases and 4 bases, with 10 bases remaining between them. The DNA of the CDR3 is TGTGCCAGCAGACCAGATTCTAATCAGCCCCAGCATTTT. This codes for CASRPDSNQPQHF.

This sequence joins TRBV5-1 and TRBJ2-7, with 7 bases identical to TRBD1. With V trimmed by 4 bases and J by 1 base, 8 bases remained unmatched. Germline V gives CDR1 SGHRS, CDR2 YFSETQ. This CDR3 contains 15 residues. Here the CDR3 DNA reads TGCGCCAGCAGCCCCGCGACAGGGCGTTCCTACGAGCAGTACTTC. It is translated as CASSPATGRSYEQYF. The full variable domain, completed using reference TRBV5-1 and TRBJ2-7, is KAGVTQTPRYLIKTRGQQVTLSCSPISGHRSVSWYQQTPGQGLQFLFEYFSETQRNKGNFPGRFSGRQFSNSRSEMNVSTLELGDSALYLCASSPATGRSYEQYFGPGTRLTVT.

V is TRBV29-1 and J is TRBJ1-4; 8 nucleotides match TRBD1. V gave up 6 bases and J gave up 8 bases; unmatched junction bases: 11. The CDR3 runs 14 residues. CDR1 is SQVTM, CDR2 ANQGSEA, per germline. The CDR3 coding sequence is TGCAGCGTCGACCTCAGGGGGCCGGGGGAAAAACTGTTTTTT. This codes for CSVDLRGPGEKLFF.

The chain combines TRBV9 with TRBJ2-5, with 7 positions matching TRBD2. V dropped 3 bases and J dropped 13; count of bases not matched to a gene: 15. Germline CDR1 is SGDLS and CDR2 is YYNGEE. CDR3 length equals 14 residues. The CDR3 nucleotides read TGTGCCAGCAGCGCCGGGGGGAACTCCTACGAGCTGTACTTC. It yields the protein CASSAGGNSYELYF.

V gene TRBV2 combines with J gene TRBJ2-1; D gene unclear. Looked up from germline, CDR1 is SNHLY and CDR2 is FYNNEI. This CDR3 is 13 amino acids long. Trimming stripped 2 bases from V and 8 bases from J, with 10 bases between. CDR3 nucleotides: TGTGCCAGCAGTGAAATCCAATTAGATGAGCAGTTCTTC. The encoded protein is CASSEIQLDEQFF.

The chain employs TRBV25-1 and TRBJ2-7; tentatively, D is TRBD1 (6 bases). CDR1 and CDR2 (germline): MGHDK, SYGVNS. This CDR3 comprises 13 residues. V lost 4 bases to trimming and J lost 2 bases, with 9 bases between them. CDR3 protein: CASSGQAPYEQYF. The CDR3 coding sequence is TGTGCCAGCAGTGGACAGGCTCCCTACGAGCAGTACTTC.

This clone was picked up a small number of times. V and J are TRBV6-1 and TRBJ2-3; 11 bases match TRBD2. With V trimmed by 3 bases and J by 3 bases, 5 bases remained unmatched. Germline CDR1 and CDR2: MNHNS and SASEGT. This CDR3 is built from 16 residues. CDR3 amino acids: CASSDLAGGLTDTQYF. The CDR3 nucleotides are TGTGCCAGCAGTGATCTAGCGGGGGGACTAACAGATACGCAGTATTTT.

The chain has TRBV5-4 and TRBJ2-3; TRBD2 matches at 11 bases. V was pared by 3 bases and J by 4 bases, with 7 bases of the junction left unmatched. There are 16 residues in the CDR3. Germline loops: CDR1 SGHNT, CDR2 YYREEE (reference sequence). CDR3 sequence reads: CASSSRSGRVADTQYF. The CDR3, as DNA: TGTGCCAGCAGCTCCCGTAGCGGGAGGGTCGCAGATACGCAGTATTTT.

The genes are TRBV14 and TRBJ2-7; maybe TRBD1 (6 bases). CDR1 and CDR2 from the germline V gene are SGHDN and FVKESK. This CDR3 contains 15 residues. V was cut by 1 base and J by 5 bases, with 15 bases left in between. The CDR3 spells CASSQGWGRKNEQYF. As DNA, the CDR3 is TGTGCCAGCAGCCAAGGGTGGGGGCGGAAAAACGAGCAGTACTTC.

The chain employs TRBV18 and TRBJ1-1, with 7 bases lining up with TRBD1. This CDR3 is 13 amino acids long. V was pared by 0 bases and J by 5 bases, with 0 bases of the junction left unmatched. Germline V gene lookup returns CDR1 KGHSH and CDR2 LQKENI. The CDR3 reads CASSPPGQTEAFF. DNA for the CDR3: TGTGCCAGCTCACCACCGGGACAGACTGAAGCTTTCTTT. The variable domain in full, with the rest retrieved from reference TRBV18 and TRBJ1-1, is NAGVMQNPRHLVRRRGQEARLRCSPMKGHSHVYWYRQLPEEGLKFMVYLQKENIIDESGMPKERFSAEFPKEGPSILRIQQVVRGDSAAYFCASSPPGQTEAFFGQGTRLTVV.

The chain links TRBV10-2 to TRBJ1-1; 7 bases line up with TRBD1. The CDR3 is 17 residues long. The V gene's germline CDR1 is WSHSY and CDR2 SAAADI. V was pared by 3 bases and J by 5 bases, with 15 bases of the junction left unmatched. In nucleotides, the CDR3 is TGCGCCAGCAGTGATGCGGAGGGGGCTATCGTGGATACTGAAGCTTTCTTT. Residues: CASSDAEGAIVDTEAFF.

The CDR3 protein is CASSRGGYEQYF. DNA for the CDR3: TGTGCCAGCAGTCGAGGGGGTTACGAGCAGTACTTC. The chain joins TRBV2 to TRBJ2-5; maybe TRBD1 (6 bases). The last part of the DNA fits TRBJ2-7 better; the J call may be wrong. The CDR3 sequence is 12 residues long. Germline CDR1 reads SNHLY; CDR2 reads FYNNEI.

This clone has just one count. V is TRBV18 and J is TRBJ2-1; TRBD1 is a possible D gene (6 bases). The germline V gene has CDR1 KGHSH and CDR2 LQKENI. The CDR3 runs 13 residues. V was pared by 2 bases and J by 9 bases, with 11 bases between. In DNA form, the CDR3 reads TGTGCCAGCTCACCAGATCAGGGGTCTGAGCAGTTCTTC. It yields the protein CASSPDQGSEQFF.

The chain is built from TRBV6-6 and TRBJ2-7; 9 nucleotides match TRBD1. V lost 5 bases, J lost 5 bases, and 7 bases stayed unmatched. Germline V gene data show CDR1 as MNHNY and CDR2 as SVGAGI (reference sequence). The length of the CDR3 is 14 residues. The CDR3 sequence is CASSLQGAIHEQYF. CDR3 nucleotides: TGTGCCAGCAGTCTACAGGGGGCGATCCACGAGCAGTACTTC.

The rearrangement links TRBV7-2 to TRBJ1-1, with 12 bases aligning to TRBD1. Germline CDR1 reads SGHTA; CDR2 reads FQGNSA. The trim removed 0 bases at V and 6 bases at J, leaving 5 bases unmatched. This CDR3 has 16 amino acids. DNA for the CDR3: TGTGCCAGCAGCTTAGCAGCCGGGACAGGGGGCTCTGAAGCTTTCTTT. Translation: CASSLAAGTGGSEAFF.

This chain uses TRBV7-9 with TRBJ1-2; TRBD1 matches 7 bases. There are 13 residues in the CDR3. The V gene's germline CDR1 is SEHNR and CDR2 FQNEAQ (reference sequence). Trimming took 3 bases from V and 5 from J; bases not matched to a gene: 3. CDR3 sequence: CASSFGTEYGYTF. The CDR3 DNA reads as TGTGCCAGCAGCTTCGGGACAGAGTATGGCTACACCTTC.

This chain joins TRBV19 and TRBJ2-7, with D possibly being TRBD1 (6 bases). This CDR3 is built from 16 residues. In germline, CDR1 is LNHDA, CDR2 SQIVND (reference sequence). With 4 bases removed from V and 2 bases from J, the gap between germline ends came to 18 bases. The CDR3 DNA reads as TGTGCCAGTAGTAGGGACAAATGGGGTGTAGCCTACGAGCAGTACTTC. It specifies CASSRDKWGVAYEQYF.

The chain recombines TRBV5-1 with TRBJ2-3, with 7 positions matching TRBD2. V lost 0 bases to trimming and J lost 0 bases; unmatched junction nucleotides: 4. This CDR3 region has 16 residues. CDR1 is SGHRS and CDR2 is YFSETQ in the germline V gene. The CDR3 nucleotides are TGCGCCAGCAGCTTGGACGGCGGGGGAAGCACAGATACGCAGTATTTT. It yields the protein CASSLDGGGSTDTQYF.

There are a few counts of this clone. The rearrangement uses TRBV29-1 and TRBJ1-1; 8 bases agree with TRBD1. This CDR3 contains 12 residues. The germline V gene has CDR1 SQVTM and CDR2 ANQGSEA. V was pared by 8 bases and J by 1 base, with 3 bases of the junction left unmatched. This CDR3 is CSCGQGNTEAFF. CDR3 nucleotides: TGCAGCTGTGGACAGGGGAACACTGAAGCTTTCTTT.

This clone was counted a few times. The chain combines TRBV4-1 with TRBJ2-5, with D maybe TRBD2 (6 bases). CDR1 is MGHRA, CDR2 YSYEKL, per germline. V was pared by 1 base and J by 5 bases, with 14 bases between. CDR3 length: 15 amino acids. The CDR3 sequence: CASSQGWRDGETQYF. CDR3 coding DNA: TGCGCCAGCAGCCAAGGTTGGCGGGACGGGGAGACCCAGTACTTC.

This chain uses TRBV4-1 with TRBJ2-2, with D maybe TRBD2 (6 bases). CDR3 length: 14 amino acids. Per germline, CDR1 MGHRA and CDR2 YSYEKL. V lost 1 base to trimming and J lost 7 bases, with 10 bases between them. This CDR3 reads CASSQVEGSGELFF. The CDR3 bases are TGCGCCAGCAGCCAAGTGGAGGGAAGCGGGGAGCTGTTTTTT.

The rearrangement links TRBV9 to TRBJ1-2; TRBD1 might be the D (5 bases). V was clipped by 0 bases and J by 0 bases, with 9 bases between them. Germline V lookup: CDR1 SGDLS, CDR2 YYNGEE. CDR3 size: 15 residues. CDR3: CASSVAWTTNYGYTF. In nucleotides, the CDR3 is TGTGCCAGCAGCGTAGCTTGGACAACTAACTATGGCTACACCTTC.

The gene calls are TRBV19 and TRBJ1-1; D may be TRBD1 (6 bases). The CDR3 sequence is 14 residues long. Germline CDR1 and CDR2: LNHDA and SQIVND (reference sequence). The germline V and J ends were trimmed by 3 bases and 4 bases, with 12 bases remaining between them. The CDR3 DNA sequence: TGTGCCAGTAGTATTCTTCAGGGGAGCACTGAAGCTTTCTTT. This sequence encodes CASSILQGSTEAFF.